These 11 T cell receptor beta chains share one sample of origin, sequenced in a study of blood T cell repertoires in COVID-19. The method was immunoSEQ multiplex PCR; TCRdb's version includes in-frame clones alone and lacks a portion of them. The sample consists of about 190,000 clones, around 85% of them appearing once. The specimen was peripheral blood. The receptors were sampled from a man between 65 and 79 years old with active or convalescent COVID-19.

This chain uses TRBV7-2 with TRBJ2-3; 12 nucleotides align to TRBD2. The CDR3 consists of 16 residues. CDR1 and CDR2 (germline): SGHTA, FQGNSA. V lost 2 bases, J lost 6 bases, and 6 bases stayed unmatched. The CDR3 bases are TGTGCCAGCAGCTTAATCCTAGCGGGAGGGCGCGATACGCAGTATTTT. Translation gives CASSLILAGGRDTQYF.

This clone was observed once. This chain uses TRBV6-5 with TRBJ2-3; TRBD1 matches 8 bases. CDR1 is MNHEY, CDR2 SVGAGI, per germline. Trimming took 6 bases from V and 2 from J; bases not matched to a gene: 4. The CDR3 has 14 residues. The CDR3 here is CASRAQGVTDTQYF. In DNA, the CDR3 is TGTGCCAGCAGAGCACAGGGGGTCACAGATACGCAGTATTTT.

The chain is built from TRBV28 and TRBJ1-2; 8 bases agree with TRBD1. This CDR3 is 13 amino acids long. Looked up from germline, CDR1 is MDHEN and CDR2 is SYDVKM. Trimming removed 5 bases from V and 7 bases from J; junction bases left unmatched: 6. The CDR3 reads CASSPGGDLGYTF. CDR3 in DNA: TGTGCCAGCAGTCCAGGGGGCGACCTTGGCTACACCTTC.

This clone was counted once. The chain joins TRBV27 to TRBJ1-6, with 8 bases that match TRBD1. The CDR3 extends over 13 amino acids. Germline CDR1 MNHEY, CDR2 SMNVEV (reference sequence). Trimming took 6 bases from V and 9 from J; bases not matched to a gene: 4. CDR3 residues: CASRDRVTSPLHF. The CDR3 nucleotides are TGTGCCAGCAGGGACAGGGTAACTTCACCCCTCCACTTT.

This rearrangement joins TRBV2 to TRBJ1-3; D is undetermined. CDR3 length: 14 amino acids. The germline gives CDR1 SNHLY, CDR2 FYNNEI. Between the trimmed V and J ends, which lost 3 bases and 4 bases, there was a span of 10 bases. CDR3 coding DNA: TGTGCCAGCAGTGAGACTAGGAGCGGAAACACCATATATTTT. As protein: CASSETRSGNTIYF.

V and J are TRBV5-1 and TRBJ2-3; 13 bases are shared with TRBD2. J lost 0 bases, V lost 0 bases, and 1 base had no gene match. This CDR3 has 17 amino acids. Germline V gives CDR1 SGHRS, CDR2 YFSETQ. Written as DNA, the CDR3 is TGCGCCAGCAGCTTGGGGGGACTAGCGGGGAGCACAGATACGCAGTATTTT. This codes for CASSLGGLAGSTDTQYF.

The V call is TRBV5-1, the J call TRBJ2-1, with 8 positions matching TRBD1. Germline lookup yields CDR1 SGHRS and CDR2 YFSETQ. The CDR3 is made up of 13 amino acids. The V segment lost 3 bases and the J segment 9 bases; nucleotides outside the gene matches: 5. CDR3 residues: CASSSLDRAEQFF. The CDR3 nucleotides read TGCGCCAGCAGCTCGTTGGACAGGGCTGAGCAGTTCTTC.

The chain couples TRBV6-2 or TRBV6-3 to TRBJ2-7, with D possibly matching TRBD1 (5 bases). Trimming removed 2 bases at V and 3 bases at J, with 11 bases between. Germline CDR1 MNHEY, CDR2 SVGEGT. CDR3 length: 14 amino acids. Here the CDR3 DNA reads TGTGCCAGCAGTTACAACCCAGGGTACTACGAGCAGTACTTC. It yields the protein CASSYNPGYYEQYF.

V and J are TRBV30 and TRBJ2-4; tentative D call: TRBD2 (5 bases). Germline assignment: CDR1 GTSNPN and CDR2 SVGIG (reference sequence). Trimming removed 3 bases at V and 0 bases at J, with 6 bases between. The CDR3 is 13 residues long. CDR3 loop: CAWRDLAKNIQYF. CDR3 nucleotide sequence: TGTGCCTGGAGGGACTTAGCCAAAAACATTCAGTACTTC.

The chain joins TRBV10-3 to TRBJ1-1; 7 bases fit TRBD1. V shed 0 bases, J shed 7 bases, and the junction held 5 bases outside the gene matches. This CDR3 has 14 amino acids. Per germline, CDR1 ENHRY and CDR2 SYGVKD. DNA of the CDR3: TGTGCCATCAGTGAGTCTGGGACAGTACTTGAAGCTTTCTTT. Translation: CAISESGTVLEAFF.

This clone was picked up one time. J is TRBJ2-2 and V is TRBV7-2, with D hard to call. The V gene's germline CDR1 is SGHTA and CDR2 FQGNSA. Trimming took 4 bases from V and 2 from J, leaving 8 bases between them. The CDR3 runs 14 residues. The chain's CDR3 is CASSSLANTGELFF. Here the CDR3 DNA reads TGTGCCAGCAGCTCCCTGGCAAACACCGGGGAGCTGTTTTTT.